The next 12 T cell receptor beta chains were all read from a single sample in a study of post-analysis software for immune sequencing data. The study's findings and limits: Roughly 5 TRBV segments (TRBV5-6, TRBV5-1 and TRBV20-1 among them) occurred more frequently in patients than in controls.

For these TCRs, the target antigens are not known. Prepared libraries of TCR beta cDNA carried unique molecular identifiers. MiXCR, applied by TCRdb to the PCR reads, yields one record per CDR3 protein. This sample has about 460,000 distinct CDR3 sequences, with under 55% found just once. Sequenced sample: blood. The receptors shown here come from a girl between 10 and 17 years old with multiple sclerosis.

This clonotype was detected ten times or more. The V gene is TRBV20-1, the J gene TRBJ1-2; weak D call: TRBD1 (5 bases). V lost 3 bases and J 5 bases, leaving 16 bases between the germline ends. The CDR3 sequence is 14 residues long. Germline V gene sequence: CDR1 DFQATT, CDR2 SNEGSKA (reference sequence). Here the CDR3 reads CSASPGRPIYGYTF. The CDR3, as DNA: TGCAGTGCTAGTCCGGGACGGCCCATATATGGCTACACCTTC.

The V call is TRBV7-9, the J call TRBJ2-5; either TRBD1 or TRBD2 may supply D (6 bases each). With 8 bases removed from V and 2 bases from J, the gap between germline ends came to 12 bases. Germline V gives CDR1 SEHNR, CDR2 FQNEAQ (reference sequence). The length of the CDR3 is 13 residues. CDR3 residues: CASGRGDQETQYF. The DNA for the CDR3 is TGTGCCAGCGGTAGGGGGGATCAAGAGACCCAGTACTTC. The full variable domain, with the rest looked up from reference TRBV7-9 and TRBJ2-5, is DTGVSQNPRHKITKRGQNVTFRCDPISEHNRLYWYRQTLGQGPEFLTYFQNEAQLEKSRLLSDRFSAERPKGSFSTLEIQRTEQGDSAMYLCASGRGDQETQYFGPGTRLLVL.

The V gene is TRBV28, the J gene TRBJ2-1; 9 nucleotides line up with TRBD1. V lost 3 bases to trimming and J lost 3 bases; unmatched junction nucleotides: 6. The germline CDR1 and CDR2 sequences are MDHEN and SYDVKM. The CDR3 length is 16 residues. For the CDR3, the DNA is TGTGCCAGCAGTTTGGCGGGACAGGGAAACTACAATGAGCAGTTCTTC. It specifies CASSLAGQGNYNEQFF.

Only one count was recorded for this clonotype. The CDR3: CASARDTNTEAFF. As DNA, the CDR3 is TGTGCCAGCGCCAGAGACACGAACACTGAAGCTTTCTTT. V usage is TRBV12-3 or TRBV12-4 and J usage is TRBJ1-1; D not certain. CDR3 size: 13 residues. V dropped 8 bases and J dropped 1 base, with 11 bases sitting between them.

J is TRBJ2-5 and V is TRBV7-8, with 7 positions matching TRBD2. The CDR3 totals 15 residues. The trim removed 3 bases at V and 11 bases at J, leaving 15 bases unmatched. The germline V gene encodes CDR1 SGHVS and CDR2 FQNEAQ. The CDR3 region has the DNA TGTGCCAGCAGCTTGGAGACTAGCATTTACAATGAGCAGTACTTC. Translated: CASSLETSIYNEQYF.

There are a few counts of this clonotype. This sequence joins TRBV6-5 and TRBJ2-3; D call uncertain. CDR1 and CDR2 (germline): MNHEY, SVGAGI. V was shortened by 2 bases and J by 1 base, with 10 bases between the two germline ends. CDR3 length: 15 residues. The CDR3 DNA reads TGTGCCAGCAGTTACGGCTCGTTTCGCACAGATACGCAGTATTTT. Residues: CASSYGSFRTDTQYF.

This clonotype was detected only a few times. This sequence joins TRBV7-3 and TRBJ2-7; TRBD1 agrees at 7 bases. The CDR3 has 15 amino acids. The V and J ends lost 5 bases and 5 bases, in that order; junction bases with no gene match: 12. CDR1 is SGHTA and CDR2 is FQGTGA in the germline V gene. CDR3 DNA: TGTGCCAGCAGCCTACAGGGGTTCCCCGGGGACGAGCAGTACTTC. Encoded protein: CASSLQGFPGDEQYF.

Details on this clonotype: The junction departs from the called germline gene at one end, perhaps through a read error. This chain joins TRBV12-3 or TRBV12-4 and TRBJ2-3; D is undetermined. The CDR3 has 15 residues. In nucleotides, the CDR3 is TGTACCAGTGGTGGGCAAGGGCGGCGTGGAGATACGCAGTATTTT. This gives the protein CTSGGQGRRGDTQYF.

This clonotype came up many times. This chain's CDR3 is CASSQGDTQYF. In DNA form, the CDR3 reads TGTGCCAGCAGCCAGGGAGATACGCAGTATTTT. The rearrangement uses TRBV3-1 and TRBJ2-3, with D unclear. This CDR3 is built from 11 residues. V lost 3 bases and J lost 5, with 3 bases in between. CDR1 is LGHDT and CDR2 is YNNKEL in the germline V gene (reference sequence).

This clonotype was seen only a few times. The chain uses TRBV7-2 and TRBJ1-4, with a tentative D call TRBD1 (5 bases). This CDR3 has 14 amino acids. V lost 5 bases and J 0 bases, leaving 7 bases between the germline ends. CDR1 is SGHTA, CDR2 FQGNSA, per germline. The CDR3 DNA follows: TGTGCCAGCAGCAGGGGTGCAACTAATGAAAAACTGTTTTTT. It encodes CASSRGATNEKLFF. Using reference TRBV7-2 and TRBJ1-4 for the parts outside the CDR3, the full variable domain is GAGVSQSPSNKVTEKGKDVELRCDPISGHTALYWYRQSLGQGLEFLIYFQGNSAPDKSGLPSDRFSAERTGGSVSTLTIQRTQQEDSAVYLCASSRGATNEKLFFGSGTQLSVL.

The genes are TRBV3-1 and TRBJ2-2; D gene unclear. This CDR3 has 14 amino acids. V dropped 0 bases and J dropped 3 bases, with 5 bases sitting between them. The germline V gene encodes CDR1 LGHDT and CDR2 YNNKEL (reference sequence). The CDR3 spells CASSQDRDTGELFF. In DNA, the CDR3 is TGTGCCAGCAGCCAAGACCGGGACACCGGGGAGCTGTTTTTT.

This chain uses TRBV27 with TRBJ2-4; D is perhaps TRBD2 (6 bases). The J call is uncertain, as TRBJ2-7 better fits the DNA end. CDR1 is MNHEY and CDR2 is SMNVEV in the germline V gene (reference sequence). The CDR3 spans 15 residues. CDR3 amino acids: CASSYGTPGVSEQYF. For the CDR3, the DNA is TGTGCCAGCAGTTATGGGACTCCTGGGGTAAGCGAGCAGTACTTC.